This TCR beta chain originates from a study of early T cells in non-severe SARS-CoV-2 infection. Study information: Sequencing was performed on bulk RNA from unsorted whole blood, leaving chains unpaired. General study findings and limits: VDJdb-based matching was biased toward anti-spike CD8 responses and missed private and CD4 specificities.

Attachment of unique molecular identifiers was made to individual cDNA molecules. From the 5' RACE reads, TCRdb called clonotypes with MiXCR, one entry per CDR3 protein. The sample has 45,000 to 60,000 distinct CDR3 sequences; approximately 9.9% are singletons. This CDR3 has 13 amino acids. Germline V gene sequence: CDR1 SNHLY, CDR2 FYNNEI. V lost 9 bases to trimming and J lost 4 bases; unmatched junction nucleotides: 7. This clonotype was detected only a few times. Its antigen is currently unknown. The TCR sequence derives from an adult who was a healthcare worker with PCR-confirmed SARS-CoV-2 infection or an uninfected control (not recorded which). The gene calls are TRBV2 and TRBJ2-5; 8 nucleotides match TRBD1. The sequencing sample was made of whole blood. The CDR3 spells CASTSGGAETQYF. In nucleotides, the CDR3 is TGTGCCAGTACCTCAGGGGGCGCAGAGACCCAGTACTTC.